This passage covers 18 T cell receptor beta chains from one sample sequenced in a study of blood T cell repertoires in COVID-19. The repertoire was sequenced with immunoSEQ multiplex PCR; TCRdb's copy has only in-frame clones and lacks some. There are around 80,000 clones in the sample; about 93% occur only once, and around 0.8% lies in the top ten. The sequenced material came from peripheral blood. All receptors come from a woman of 80 years or more with acute or convalescent COVID-19.

J is TRBJ2-7 and V is TRBV7-2, with D perhaps matching TRBD1 (5 bases). The CDR3 has 12 residues. Germline lookup yields CDR1 SGHTA and CDR2 FQGNSA. Trimming removed 2 bases from V and 3 bases from J, with 5 bases in between. The CDR3 sequence is CASSLQGYEQYF. CDR3 coding DNA: TGTGCCAGCAGCTTACAGGGCTACGAGCAGTACTTC.

The chain carries TRBV27 and TRBJ2-7, with a tentative D call TRBD1 (5 bases). Germline-derived CDR1 and CDR2 are MNHEY and SMNVEV (reference sequence). This CDR3 has 13 amino acids. V shed 4 bases and J shed 2 bases, with 9 bases lying between them. The DNA for the CDR3 is TGTGCCAGCAGTTCCCGACAGCCCTACGAGCAGTACTTC. This codes for CASSSRQPYEQYF.

The rearrangement joins TRBV12-5 to TRBJ1-1, with 7 bases fitting TRBD1. There are 15 residues in the CDR3. Germline CDR1 is LGHNT and CDR2 is FRNRAP. The ends lost 0 bases at V and 5 bases at J; junction bases unmatched: 6. The chain's CDR3 is CASGLVQGMRTEAFF. CDR3 coding DNA: TGTGCTAGTGGTTTGGTACAGGGGATGAGGACTGAAGCTTTCTTT.

The V gene is TRBV11-3, the J gene TRBJ2-3; weak D call: TRBD2 (7 bases). From germline, CDR1 is SGHNT and CDR2 YENEEA. The CDR3 spans 15 residues. V lost 5 bases, J lost 0 bases, and 12 bases lay in between. The CDR3 loop is CASSKGGGSTDTQYF. The CDR3 DNA is TGTGCCAGCAGCAAAGGGGGGGGTAGCACAGATACGCAGTATTTT.

The gene calls are TRBV6-5 and TRBJ2-7; D is possibly TRBD1 (6 bases). The CDR3 sequence is 13 residues long. V was cut by 2 bases and J by 3 bases, with 8 bases left in between. Per the germline V gene, CDR1 is MNHEY and CDR2 is SVGAGI. The CDR3 region is CASSYGTNYEQYF. Written as DNA, the CDR3 is TGTGCCAGCAGTTACGGGACAAACTACGAGCAGTACTTC.

This clone was recorded only once. V and J are TRBV2 and TRBJ1-4; 7 nucleotides match TRBD1. CDR1 SNHLY and CDR2 FYNNEI come from the germline V gene. CDR3 size: 14 residues. Germline trimming cut 6 bases from V and 8 bases from J; bases unmatched to any gene: 9. CDR3 coding DNA: TGTGCCAGCAGCCCAGACAGGGCAGAGGAAAAACTGTTTTTT. Translated: CASSPDRAEEKLFF. The complete variable domain, with remaining parts taken from reference TRBV2 and TRBJ1-4, reads EPEVTQTPSHQVTQMGQEVILRCVPISNHLYFYWYRQILGQKVEFLVSFYNNEISEKSEIFDDQFSVERPDGSNFTLKIRSTKLEDSAMYFCASSPDRAEEKLFFGSGTQLSVL.

V and J are TRBV11-2 and TRBJ2-2; D is possibly TRBD1 (6 bases). Trimming shortened V by 0 bases and J by 4 bases, and 12 bases separated the two germline ends. Germline-derived CDR1 and CDR2 are SGHAT and FQNNGV. The CDR3 spans 16 residues. The CDR3 DNA follows: TGTGCCAGCAGCTTAGAGAGGCAGGGGCGCACCGGGGAGCTGTTTTTT. It yields the protein CASSLERQGRTGELFF.

The chain uses TRBV2 and TRBJ1-2, with D perhaps TRBD1 (5 bases). Trimming pared 7 bases from V and 7 bases from J, leaving 16 bases between. The CDR3 covers 13 residues. Per germline, CDR1 SNHLY and CDR2 FYNNEI. The CDR3 here is CASTQGPQGGYTF. Written as DNA, the CDR3 is TGTGCCAGCACCCAAGGGCCTCAGGGTGGCTACACCTTC.

This clone is a singleton in its sample. The rearrangement uses TRBV11-2 and TRBJ2-7, with D unresolved. V lost 5 bases to trimming and J lost 3 bases, with 17 bases between them. Germline CDR1 SGHAT, CDR2 FQNNGV. The CDR3 runs to 15 residues. Written as DNA, the CDR3 is TGTGCCAGCAGCCGAACCCCAGGCTTTCTCTACGAGCAGTACTTC. It encodes CASSRTPGFLYEQYF.

This clone was found a few times. The V and J genes are TRBV19 and TRBJ1-5; no firm D call. Germline loops: CDR1 LNHDA, CDR2 SQIVND (reference sequence). The V and J ends lost 0 bases and 5 bases respectively, with 11 bases between them. CDR3 size: 15 residues. CDR3 amino acids: CASSIDPTRYQPQHF. DNA for the CDR3: TGTGCCAGTAGTATAGACCCGACACGGTATCAGCCCCAGCATTTT.

Here the CDR3 reads CSVEKGLNTGELFF. CDR3 nucleotides: TGCAGCGTTGAGAAGGGACTTAACACCGGGGAGCTGTTTTTT. The chain couples TRBV29-1 to TRBJ2-2, with D possibly being TRBD2 (6 bases). This CDR3 spans 14 amino acids. V lost 3 bases, J lost 2 bases, and 10 bases lay in between. Looked up from germline, CDR1 is SQVTM and CDR2 is ANQGSEA.

The chain carries TRBV15 and TRBJ1-5; D unresolved. Germline V lookup: CDR1 LNHNV, CDR2 YYDKDF (reference sequence). This CDR3 is 12 amino acids long. Trimming took off 0 bases at V and 11 bases at J, with 8 bases between the two ends. The CDR3 protein is CATSRERLAQHF. CDR3 nucleotide sequence: TGTGCCACCAGCAGAGAACGGTTGGCCCAGCATTTT. Based on the CDR3 plus reference TRBV15 and TRBJ1-5, the full variable domain is DAMVIQNPRYQVTQFGKPVTLSCSQTLNHNVMYWYQQKSSQAPKLLFHYYDKDFNNEADTPDNFQSRRPNTSFCFLDIRSPGLGDTAMYLCATSRERLAQHFGDGTRLSIL.

This clone was counted a single time. V and J are TRBV4-1 and TRBJ1-5; 7 bases are a match to TRBD1. CDR1 and CDR2 from the germline V gene are MGHRA and YSYEKL. This CDR3 is 15 amino acids long. With 0 bases clipped from V and 4 bases from J, the junction kept 3 bases outside the gene matches. The CDR3 loop reads CASSQEGQLNQPQHF. CDR3 coding DNA: TGCGCCAGCAGCCAAGAGGGACAGCTAAATCAGCCCCAGCATTTT.

The rearrangement uses TRBV4-3 and TRBJ1-4; D remains ambiguous. CDR1 is LGHNA and CDR2 is YSLEER in the germline V gene. V was pared by 1 base and J by 5 bases, with 11 bases between. This CDR3 is 15 amino acids long. The CDR3 sequence: CASSQAAGLNEKLFF. Here the CDR3 DNA reads TGCGCCAGCAGCCAAGCGGCAGGATTAAATGAAAAACTGTTTTTT.

This chain joins TRBV4-1 and TRBJ2-1; TRBD2 might be the D (6 bases). CDR1 MGHRA and CDR2 YSYEKL come from the germline V gene. The CDR3 spans 14 residues. Trimming shortened V by 0 bases and J by 8 bases, and 11 bases separated the two germline ends. The DNA for the CDR3 is TGCGCCAGCAGCCAAGATGGTGGGAGGTATGAGCAGTTCTTC. Translated, it gives CASSQDGGRYEQFF.

This clone was counted a single time. V and J are TRBV19 and TRBJ1-4; 7 positions match TRBD1. V was clipped by 3 bases and J by 7 bases; unmatched bases: 14. CDR1 and CDR2 (germline): LNHDA, SQIVND (reference sequence). CDR3 length: 17 residues. CDR3: CASSIRVRSGDSEKLFF. In DNA, the CDR3 is TGTGCCAGTAGTATCCGAGTTCGATCAGGGGACAGTGAAAAACTGTTTTTT. The full variable domain, in which reference TRBV19 and TRBJ1-4 provide the parts outside the CDR3, is DGGITQSPKYLFRKEGQNVTLSCEQNLNHDAMYWYRQDPGQGLRLIYYSQIVNDFQKGDIAEGYSVSREKKESFPLTVTSAQKNPTAFYLCASSIRVRSGDSEKLFFGSGTQLSVL.

V usage is TRBV28 and J usage is TRBJ2-3, with TRBD2 matching 14 bases. The CDR3 has 16 residues. Germline lookup yields CDR1 MDHEN and CDR2 SYDVKM. The V gene end was trimmed by 6 bases and the J gene end by 6 bases; junction bases not matched to a gene: 8. The chain's CDR3 is CASRRPGLAGADTQYF. The CDR3 nucleotides read TGTGCCAGCAGGCGACCGGGACTAGCGGGAGCGGATACGCAGTATTTT. Using reference TRBV28 and TRBJ2-3 for the parts outside the CDR3, the full variable domain is DVKVTQSSRYLVKRTGEKVFLECVQDMDHENMFWYRQDPGLGLRLIYFSYDVKMKEKGDIPEGYSVSREKKERFSLILESASTNQTSMYLCASRRPGLAGADTQYFGPGTRLTVL.

The chain carries TRBV7-2 and TRBJ1-6; weak D call: TRBD1 (6 bases). The V gene lost 2 bases and the J gene lost 10 bases, with 9 bases spanning the gap. The V gene's germline CDR1 is SGHTA and CDR2 FQGNSA. The CDR3 is 13 residues long. As DNA, the CDR3 is TGTGCCAGCAGCTTACAGGGACACTCACCCCTCCACTTT. Residues: CASSLQGHSPLHF.